This T cell receptor (beta chain) was recovered during a study of blood T cell repertoires in COVID-19. CDR3 length: 16 amino acids. V trimming: 3 bases; J trimming: 4 bases; junction bases outside the gene matches: 9. Germline lookup yields CDR1 SGHRS and CDR2 YFSETQ. Original methodology: Researchers report that nucleated cell counts were estimated from reference gene primer amplification. Repertoires were generated with immunoSEQ multiplex PCR, while TCRdb's copy carries only in-frame clones and drops some. For V, J and clone size, that table is used; D and trimming come from the DNA. This table holds more than 65,000 clones, around 91% found once.

The V call is TRBV5-1, the J call TRBJ2-7; 11 bases line up with TRBD1. The clonotype originates from a human donor in a cohort sampled during active COVID-19. Sequenced: peripheral blood. The CDR3 loop reads CASSSEGQGVKYEQYF. The DNA of the CDR3 is TGCGCCAGCAGCTCCGAGGGACAGGGGGTAAAGTACGAGCAGTACTTC.